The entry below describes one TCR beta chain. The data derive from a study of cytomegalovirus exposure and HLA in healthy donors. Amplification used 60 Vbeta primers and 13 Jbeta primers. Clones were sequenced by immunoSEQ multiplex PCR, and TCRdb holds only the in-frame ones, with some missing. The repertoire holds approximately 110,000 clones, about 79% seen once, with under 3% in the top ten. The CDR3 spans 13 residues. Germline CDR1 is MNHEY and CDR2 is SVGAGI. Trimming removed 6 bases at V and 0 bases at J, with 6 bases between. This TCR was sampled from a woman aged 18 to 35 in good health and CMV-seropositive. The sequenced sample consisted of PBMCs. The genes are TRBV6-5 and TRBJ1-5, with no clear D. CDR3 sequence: CASRPGSNQPQHF. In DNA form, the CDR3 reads TGTGCCAGCAGGCCAGGTAGCAATCAGCCCCAGCATTTT.